This T cell receptor beta chain derives from a study of response to subunit inactivated influenza vaccine. CDR1 and CDR2 (germline): SGHTA, FQGNSA. The V segment lost 5 bases and the J segment 9 bases; nucleotides outside the gene matches: 14. The CDR3 contains 15 residues. TCRdb used MiXCR to reprocess the RT-PCR reads, holding one entry per CDR3 protein. The repertoire consists of about 570,000 distinct CDR3 sequences, with around 10% occurring once and the leading ten covering roughly 9.6%. The data were also submitted as part of a second study, on T cells expressing NK-cell markers. That publication notes: As the method of synthesis, 5'RACE template switching with UMIs yielded TCR beta cDNA. Sorted T-cell subsets CD3+CD56+NKG2C+, CD3+CD56+NKG2C- and CD3+CD56-NKG2C+ were TCR beta-sequenced. The sequencing cohort of eight donors included seven HCMV-seropositive individuals and one seronegative individual. These clonotypes additionally ranked first within the CD3+CD56-NKG2C+ fraction of several donors. Whether expanded NKG2C+ T cell clones recognized HCMV stayed uncertain.

This receptor was obtained from a man aged 45 to 65 who received an inactivated influenza vaccine. The material sequenced was PBMCs from blood, taken on the day of vaccination. This chain links TRBV7-2 with TRBJ2-3; TRBD1 aligns across 7 bases. CDR3 protein: CASSPRTGQRETQYF. As DNA, the CDR3 is TGTGCCAGCAGCCCCCGGACAGGACAGAGAGAGACGCAGTATTTT. The full variable domain, in which reference TRBV7-2 and TRBJ2-3 provide the parts outside the CDR3, is GAGVSQSPSNKVTEKGKDVELRCDPISGHTALYWYRQSLGQGLEFLIYFQGNSAPDKSGLPSDRFSAERTGGSVSTLTIQRTQQEDSAVYLCASSPRTGQRETQYFGPGTRLTVL.